One and the same sample provided the 21 T cell receptor beta chains below, sequenced in a study of cytomegalovirus exposure and HLA in healthy donors. This table comes from immunoSEQ multiplex PCR, and its TCRdb copy is limited to in-frame clones, with some not included. This table holds 100,000 or so clones, 86% found once. The specimen was PBMCs. The receptors originated from a young woman in good health and CMV-seropositive.

This clone has more than one count but fewer than ten. The junction does not match germline at one end; this may be a read error. The chain recombines TRBV6-6 with TRBJ1-2; TRBD1 might be the D (6 bases). The CDR3 is 10 amino acids. The V gene's germline CDR1 is MNHNY and CDR2 SVGAGI (reference sequence). The DNA of the CDR3 is TGTGCCAGCAGTTCGCGGACAGCGTACTTC. Translating gives CASSSRTAYF.

The V and J genes are TRBV28 and TRBJ2-5, with 7 bases that match TRBD1. This CDR3 is 13 amino acids long. Germline CDR1 and CDR2: MDHEN and SYDVKM. J gave up 3 bases and V 5 bases, and 3 bases lay outside the gene matches. The CDR3 loop is CASSGQGEETQYF. CDR3 in DNA: TGTGCCAGCAGTGGGCAGGGGGAAGAGACCCAGTACTTC.

This clone was counted a single time. The J gene is TRBJ2-2, the V gene TRBV9; 10 nucleotides align to TRBD2. This CDR3 comprises 16 residues. The junction had 9 bases not matched to a gene; V was cut back by 4 bases and J by 6 bases. Germline V gene lookup returns CDR1 SGDLS and CDR2 YYNGEE. The DNA for the CDR3 is TGTGCCAGCAGCCCCCCTAGCGGGAGACTAGCCGGGGAGCTGTTTTTT. Protein: CASSPPSGRLAGELFF.

The rearrangement uses TRBV19 and TRBJ2-7; 8 bases are shared with TRBD1. V was pared by 3 bases and J by 2 bases, with 3 bases of the junction left unmatched. Germline V gene sequence: CDR1 LNHDA, CDR2 SQIVND (reference sequence). The CDR3 is 14 amino acids. The CDR3 spells CASSIATGAYEQYF. The CDR3, as DNA: TGTGCCAGTAGTATCGCGACAGGGGCCTACGAGCAGTACTTC.

V is TRBV27 and J is TRBJ2-5, with a tentative D call TRBD2 (5 bases). CDR3 size: 13 residues. The V end lost 10 bases, the J end lost 5 bases, and 17 bases lay between the germline ends. Germline values: CDR1 MNHEY, CDR2 SMNVEV (reference sequence). The CDR3 DNA reads as TGTGCCACCTCGGGGAGACGAGGGGAGACCCAGTACTTC. As protein: CATSGRRGETQYF.

The rearrangement uses TRBV28 and TRBJ2-7; a weak D match, TRBD2 (7 bases). V dropped 8 bases and J dropped 0 bases, with 17 bases sitting between them. The germline V gene encodes CDR1 MDHEN and CDR2 SYDVKM. The CDR3 contains 15 residues. The CDR3 DNA reads as TGTGCCAGCCCCCCTCGGGGGGCTGGCTCCTACGAGCAGTACTTC. Protein: CASPPRGAGSYEQYF.

The rearrangement uses TRBV10-3 and TRBJ2-1, with D tentatively TRBD2 (7 bases). This CDR3 region has 16 residues. The germline CDR1 and CDR2 sequences are ENHRY and SYGVKD. V was cut by 6 bases and J by 1 base, with 16 bases left in between. CDR3 bases: TGTGCCATCAGGGAGGCGGGGGCTGGGTCCTACAATGAGCAGTTCTTC. Its translation is CAIREAGAGSYNEQFF.

This clone was observed a few times. J is TRBJ2-1 and V is TRBV28; perhaps TRBD1 as D (6 bases). Germline V gene sequence: CDR1 MDHEN, CDR2 SYDVKM. V was cut by 3 bases and J by 4 bases, with 13 bases left in between. The CDR3 covers 15 residues. This chain's CDR3 is CASSFNRVRYNEQFF. CDR3 nucleotide sequence: TGTGCCAGCAGTTTTAACAGGGTGAGGTACAATGAGCAGTTCTTC.

This rearrangement joins TRBV19 to TRBJ2-5, with 7 bases identical to TRBD1. Unmatched junction bases numbered 5, after V lost 5 bases and J lost 5 bases. The length of the CDR3 is 13 residues. The V gene's germline CDR1 is LNHDA and CDR2 SQIVND (reference sequence). The CDR3 region has the DNA TGTGCCAGTAGTGCCCAGACAGGGGAGACCCAGTACTTC. The encoded protein is CASSAQTGETQYF.

The V and J genes are TRBV23-1 and TRBJ1-2, with TRBD1 identical over 11 bases. TRBV23-1 is annotated as an ORF whose role is uncertain. The CDR3 runs 20 residues. V gave up 6 bases and J gave up 3 bases; unmatched junction bases: 21. CDR3 in DNA: TGCGCCAGCAGCCCGGGACAGGGGGAACTGATTCGGTACACCTACTATGGCTACACCTTC. It codes for CASSPGQGELIRYTYYGYTF.

As DNA, the CDR3 is TGTGCCAGCAGTCTGACCGGGGGGTATGCGAACACCGGGGAGCTGTTTTTT. This encodes CASSLTGGYANTGELFF. The chain links TRBV27 to TRBJ2-2; TRBD2 matches 7 bases. Germline trimming cut 5 bases from V and 0 bases from J; bases unmatched to any gene: 9. This CDR3 is built from 17 residues. The germline CDR1 and CDR2 sequences are MNHEY and SMNVEV (reference sequence).

The V gene is TRBV5-4, the J gene TRBJ2-3; the D gene is possibly TRBD1 (7 bases). The CDR3 is made up of 14 amino acids. Trimming pared 4 bases from V and 6 bases from J, leaving 15 bases between. Germline assignment: CDR1 SGHNT and CDR2 YYREEE (reference sequence). CDR3 coding DNA: TGTGCCAGCAGCGGCAGGGGGGCGGGGGATACGCAGTATTTT. Translation: CASSGRGAGDTQYF.

This chain uses TRBV7-3 with TRBJ2-3; no reliable D call. The CDR3 covers 17 residues. The germline gives CDR1 SGHTA, CDR2 FQGTGA. V lost 0 bases and J lost 3, with 16 bases in between. The CDR3 sequence is CASSLTGKLGGTDTQYF. Written as DNA, the CDR3 is TGTGCCAGCAGCTTAACGGGCAAACTGGGTGGTACAGATACGCAGTATTTT.

V and J are TRBV11-2 and TRBJ1-1; D gene ambiguous. Germline V CDR1 and CDR2: SGHAT, FQNNGV. The CDR3 covers 15 residues. V gave up 4 bases and J gave up 4 bases, with 16 bases separating them. The CDR3 loop reads CASSSAAGYSTEAFF. CDR3 coding DNA: TGTGCCAGCAGCTCAGCGGCCGGGTATAGCACTGAAGCTTTCTTT.

This rearrangement joins TRBV21-1 to TRBJ2-7; TRBD2 reflects the table's D call only, with no check against the DNA. TRBV21-1 is shown as a pseudogene. The CDR3 is made up of 15 amino acids. The CDR3 DNA is TGTGCCAGCAGCAAGAAGTTAGCGGAGCCCTACGAGCAGTACTTC. Residues: CASSKKLAEPYEQYF.

This chain uses TRBV11-2 with TRBJ2-6; 7 positions match TRBD2. The ends lost 2 bases at V and 0 bases at J; junction bases unmatched: 4. This CDR3 has 17 residues. Germline lookup yields CDR1 SGHAT and CDR2 FQNNGV. CDR3 DNA: TGTGCCAGCAGCTTAAGCGGGGCAATCTCTGGGGCCAACGTCCTGACTTTC. Amino acids: CASSLSGAISGANVLTF.

This clone was seen more than once but under ten times. This sequence joins TRBV5-1 and TRBJ1-6; a weak D match, TRBD1 (6 bases). V was shortened by 5 bases and J by 5 bases, with 11 bases between the two germline ends. Germline V gene lookup returns CDR1 SGHRS and CDR2 YFSETQ. This CDR3 region has 14 residues. The CDR3 DNA follows: TGCGCCAGCAGGCAGGGGCGTAATAATTCACCCCTCCACTTT. Translated, it gives CASRQGRNNSPLHF.

The chain employs TRBV6-1 and TRBJ2-3, with a weak D call TRBD1 (6 bases). Trimming pared 7 bases from V and 2 bases from J, leaving 13 bases between. The CDR3 runs 14 residues. Germline CDR1 MNHNS, CDR2 SASEGT. The CDR3: CASMRGISTDTQYF. In DNA, the CDR3 is TGTGCCAGCATGAGGGGGATTTCCACAGATACGCAGTATTTT.

J is TRBJ2-5 and V is TRBV18; TRBD2 matches 9 bases. Trimming cost V 6 bases and J 4 bases; bases outside gene matches: 6. Per the germline V gene, CDR1 is KGHSH and CDR2 is LQKENI. This CDR3 spans 14 amino acids. The CDR3 is CASSPLAGTETQYF. The DNA of the CDR3 is TGTGCCAGCTCCCCCCTAGCGGGAACAGAGACCCAGTACTTC.

V is TRBV4-1 and J is TRBJ1-4; tentative D call: TRBD1 (5 bases). The V gene lost 4 bases and the J gene lost 7 bases, with 13 bases spanning the gap. The CDR3 is 14 amino acids. Germline V gene sequence: CDR1 MGHRA, CDR2 YSYEKL. The CDR3 DNA sequence: TGCGCCAGCAGCCTTCTTGGGGGGGGTGAAAAACTGTTTTTT. It translates to CASSLLGGGEKLFF.

The J gene is TRBJ1-1, the V gene TRBV5-6; D gene uncertain. The CDR3 runs to 12 residues. The V gene lost 0 bases and the J gene lost 4 bases, with 4 bases spanning the gap. CDR1 is SGHDT and CDR2 is YYEEEE in the germline V gene. The DNA of the CDR3 is TGTGCCAGCAGCTTGGACTCCACTGAAGCTTTCTTT. Amino acid sequence: CASSLDSTEAFF.